This TCR beta chain emerged from a study of T cells of healthy individuals. TCRdb ran MiXCR on the 5' RACE reads and lists one entry per CDR3 protein. Of 85,000 to 100,000 distinct CDR3 sequences in the sample, under 20% are singletons; the top ten hold 6% to 8%. This clonotype was seen only a few times. The receptor comes from a human donor in good health.

The CDR3: CASSSLQGANSPLHF. Written as DNA, the CDR3 is TGTGCCAGCAGTTCTTTACAGGGGGCGAATTCACCCCTCCACTTT. The rearrangement links TRBV28 to TRBJ1-6; 9 bases fit TRBD1. Germline trimming cut 4 bases from V and 7 bases from J; bases unmatched to any gene: 5. This CDR3 has 15 residues. Germline V lookup: CDR1 MDHEN, CDR2 SYDVKM.